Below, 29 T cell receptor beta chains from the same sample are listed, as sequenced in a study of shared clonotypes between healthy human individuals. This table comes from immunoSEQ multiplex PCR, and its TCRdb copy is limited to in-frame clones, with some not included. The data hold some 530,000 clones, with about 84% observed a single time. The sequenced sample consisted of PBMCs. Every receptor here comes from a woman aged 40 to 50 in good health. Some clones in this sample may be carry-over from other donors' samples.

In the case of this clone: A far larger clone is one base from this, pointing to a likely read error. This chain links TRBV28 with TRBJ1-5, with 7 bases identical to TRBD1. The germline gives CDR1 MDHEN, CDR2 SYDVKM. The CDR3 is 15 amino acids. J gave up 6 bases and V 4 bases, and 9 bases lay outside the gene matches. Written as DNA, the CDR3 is TGTGCCAGCAGTTCCCTGGAGGGGGCAGGTCAGCCCCAGCATTTT. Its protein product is CASSSLEGAGQPQHF.

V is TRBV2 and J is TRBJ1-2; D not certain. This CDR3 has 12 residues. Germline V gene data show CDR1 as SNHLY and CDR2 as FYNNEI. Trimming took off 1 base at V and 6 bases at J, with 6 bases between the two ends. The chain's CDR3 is CASSEVLNGYTF. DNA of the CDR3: TGTGCCAGCAGTGAAGTCTTGAATGGCTACACCTTC.

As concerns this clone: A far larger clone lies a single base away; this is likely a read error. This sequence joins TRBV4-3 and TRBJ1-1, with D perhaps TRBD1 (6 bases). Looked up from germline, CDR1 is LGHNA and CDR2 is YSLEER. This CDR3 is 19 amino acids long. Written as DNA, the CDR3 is TGCGCCAGCAGCCACCAATCGCCGACAGACTTGGCCGGGGACACTGAAGTTTTCTTT. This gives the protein CASSHQSPTDLAGDTEVFF.

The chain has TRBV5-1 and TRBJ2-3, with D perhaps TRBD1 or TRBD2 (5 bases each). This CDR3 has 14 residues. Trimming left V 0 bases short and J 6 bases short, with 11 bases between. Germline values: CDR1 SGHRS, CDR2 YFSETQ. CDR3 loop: CASSLEVEGDTQYF. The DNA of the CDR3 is TGCGCCAGCAGCTTGGAGGTTGAGGGGGATACGCAGTATTTT.

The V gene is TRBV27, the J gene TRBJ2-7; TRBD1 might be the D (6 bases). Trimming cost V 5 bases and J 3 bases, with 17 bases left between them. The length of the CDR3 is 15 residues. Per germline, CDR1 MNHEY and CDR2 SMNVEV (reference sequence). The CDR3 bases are TGTGCCAGCAGTCCCGTGACAGGATACCTCTACGAGCAGTACTTC. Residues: CASSPVTGYLYEQYF.

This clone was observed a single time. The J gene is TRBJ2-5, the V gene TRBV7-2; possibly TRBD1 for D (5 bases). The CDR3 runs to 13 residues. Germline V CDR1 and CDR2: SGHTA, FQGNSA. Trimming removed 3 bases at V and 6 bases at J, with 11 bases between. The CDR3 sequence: CASSLAGFQTQYF. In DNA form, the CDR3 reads TGTGCCAGCAGCTTGGCAGGGTTTCAGACCCAGTACTTC. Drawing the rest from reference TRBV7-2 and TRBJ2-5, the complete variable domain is GAGVSQSPSNKVTEKGKDVELRCDPISGHTALYWYRQSLGQGLEFLIYFQGNSAPDKSGLPSDRFSAERTGGSVSTLTIQRTQQEDSAVYLCASSLAGFQTQYFGPGTRLLVL.

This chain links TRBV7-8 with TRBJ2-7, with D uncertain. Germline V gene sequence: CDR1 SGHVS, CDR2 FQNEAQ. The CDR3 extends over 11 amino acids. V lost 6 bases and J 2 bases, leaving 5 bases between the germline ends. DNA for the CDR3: TGTGCCAGCAGTGACGCCTACGAGCAGTACTTC. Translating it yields CASSDAYEQYF. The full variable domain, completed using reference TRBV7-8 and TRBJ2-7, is GAGVSQSPRYKVAKRGQDVALRCDPISGHVSLFWYQQALGQGPEFLTYFQNEAQLDKSGLPSDRFFAERPEGSVSTLKIQRTQQEDSAVYLCASSDAYEQYFGPGTRLTVT.

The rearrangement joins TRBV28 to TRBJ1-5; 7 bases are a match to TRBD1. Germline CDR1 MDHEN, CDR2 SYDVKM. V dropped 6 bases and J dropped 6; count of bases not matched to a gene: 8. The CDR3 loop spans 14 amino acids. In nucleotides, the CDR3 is TGTGCCAGCAGCCTGAGACAGGGCACTCAGCCCCAGCATTTT. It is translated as CASSLRQGTQPQHF.

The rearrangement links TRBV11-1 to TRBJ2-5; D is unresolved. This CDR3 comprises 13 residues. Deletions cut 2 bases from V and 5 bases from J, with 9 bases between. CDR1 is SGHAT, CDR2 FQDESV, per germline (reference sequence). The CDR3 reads CASSLLARETQYF. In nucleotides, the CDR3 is TGTGCCAGCAGCTTACTGGCCCGTGAGACCCAGTACTTC.

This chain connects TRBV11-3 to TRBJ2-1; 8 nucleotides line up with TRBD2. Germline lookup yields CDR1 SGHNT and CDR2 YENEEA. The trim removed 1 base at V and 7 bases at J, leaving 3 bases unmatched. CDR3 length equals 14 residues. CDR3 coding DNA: TGTGCCAGCAGCTTAGTCGCTAGCGGGAATGAGCAGTTCTTC. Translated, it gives CASSLVASGNEQFF.

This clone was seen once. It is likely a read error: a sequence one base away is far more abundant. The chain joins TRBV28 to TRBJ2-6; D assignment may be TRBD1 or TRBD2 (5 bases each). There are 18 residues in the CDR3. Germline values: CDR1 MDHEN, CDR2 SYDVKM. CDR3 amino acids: CASNLLAGSASGANVLTF. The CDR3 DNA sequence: TGTGCCAGCAATTTATTGGCAGGGAGCGCCTCTGGGGCCAACGTCCTGACTTTC.

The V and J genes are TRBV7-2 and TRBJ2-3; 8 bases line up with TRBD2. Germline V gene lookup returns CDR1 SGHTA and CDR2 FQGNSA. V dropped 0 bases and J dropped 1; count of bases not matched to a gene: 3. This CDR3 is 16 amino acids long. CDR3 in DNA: TGTGCCAGCAGCTTAGCCATTAGCGGGGGCACAGATACGCAGTATTTT. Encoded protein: CASSLAISGGTDTQYF.

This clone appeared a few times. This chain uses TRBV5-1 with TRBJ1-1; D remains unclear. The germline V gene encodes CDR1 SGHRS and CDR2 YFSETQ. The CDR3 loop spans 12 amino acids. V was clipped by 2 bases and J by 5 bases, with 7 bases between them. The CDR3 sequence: CASSFSGTEAFF. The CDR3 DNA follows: TGCGCCAGCAGCTTTTCCGGGACTGAAGCTTTCTTT.

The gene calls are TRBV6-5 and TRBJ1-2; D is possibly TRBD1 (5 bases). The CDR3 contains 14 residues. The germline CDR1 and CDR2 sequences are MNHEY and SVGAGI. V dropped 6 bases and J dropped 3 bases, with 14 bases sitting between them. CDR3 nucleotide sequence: TGTGCCAGCAGATCTCCGGGACGGGACTATGGCTACACCTTC. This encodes CASRSPGRDYGYTF.

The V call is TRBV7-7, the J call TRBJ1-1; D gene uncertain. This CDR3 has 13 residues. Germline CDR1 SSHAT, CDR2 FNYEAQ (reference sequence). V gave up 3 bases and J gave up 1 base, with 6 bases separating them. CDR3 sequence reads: CASSFGPNTEAFF. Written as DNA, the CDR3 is TGTGCCAGCAGCTTTGGTCCGAACACTGAAGCTTTCTTT.

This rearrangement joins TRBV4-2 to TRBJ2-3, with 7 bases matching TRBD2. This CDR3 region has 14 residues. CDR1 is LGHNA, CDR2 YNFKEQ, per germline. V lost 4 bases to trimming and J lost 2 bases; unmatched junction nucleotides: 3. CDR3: CASSPGLITDTQYF. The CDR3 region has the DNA TGTGCCAGCAGCCCGGGACTAATCACAGATACGCAGTATTTT.

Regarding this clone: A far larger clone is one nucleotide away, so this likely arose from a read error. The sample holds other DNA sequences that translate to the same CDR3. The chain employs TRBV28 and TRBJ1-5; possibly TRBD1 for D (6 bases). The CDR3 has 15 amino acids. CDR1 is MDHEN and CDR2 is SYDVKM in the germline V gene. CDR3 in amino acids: CASSWAGEGNQPQHF. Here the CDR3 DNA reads TGTGCTAGCAGTTGGGCAGGGGAGGGCAATCAGCCCCAGCATTTT.

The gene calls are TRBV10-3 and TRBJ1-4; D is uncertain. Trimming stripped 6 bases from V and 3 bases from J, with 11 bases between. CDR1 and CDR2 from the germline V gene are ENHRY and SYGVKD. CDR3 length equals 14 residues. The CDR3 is CAISKGSPNEKLFF. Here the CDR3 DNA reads TGTGCCATCAGCAAGGGATCCCCTAATGAAAAACTGTTTTTT.

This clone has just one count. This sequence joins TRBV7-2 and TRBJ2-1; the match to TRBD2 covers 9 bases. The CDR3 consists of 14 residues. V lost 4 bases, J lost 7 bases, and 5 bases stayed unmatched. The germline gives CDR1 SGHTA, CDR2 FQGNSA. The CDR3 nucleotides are TGTGCCAGCAGCTCCGCGGGAGGGTGGAATGAGCAGTTCTTC. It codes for CASSSAGGWNEQFF.

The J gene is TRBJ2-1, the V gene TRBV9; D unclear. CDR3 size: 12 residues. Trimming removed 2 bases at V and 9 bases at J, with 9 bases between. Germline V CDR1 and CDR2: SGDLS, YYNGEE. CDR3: CASSVGMTEQFF. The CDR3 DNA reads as TGTGCCAGCAGCGTTGGGATGACTGAGCAGTTCTTC.

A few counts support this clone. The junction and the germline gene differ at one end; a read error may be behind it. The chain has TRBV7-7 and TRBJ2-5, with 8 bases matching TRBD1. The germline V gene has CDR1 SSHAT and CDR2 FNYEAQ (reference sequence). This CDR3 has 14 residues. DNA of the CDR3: TGTGCTAGCAGCTTGGAGACAGGGGTAGAGACCCAGTACTTC. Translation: CASSLETGVETQYF.

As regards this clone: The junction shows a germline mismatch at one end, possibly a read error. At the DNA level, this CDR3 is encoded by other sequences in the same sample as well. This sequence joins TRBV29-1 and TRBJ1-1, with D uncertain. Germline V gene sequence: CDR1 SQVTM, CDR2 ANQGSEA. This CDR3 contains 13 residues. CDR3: CSVEEDTYTEAFF. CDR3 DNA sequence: TGCAGCGTTGAGGAAGACACTTACACTGAGGCTTTCTTT.

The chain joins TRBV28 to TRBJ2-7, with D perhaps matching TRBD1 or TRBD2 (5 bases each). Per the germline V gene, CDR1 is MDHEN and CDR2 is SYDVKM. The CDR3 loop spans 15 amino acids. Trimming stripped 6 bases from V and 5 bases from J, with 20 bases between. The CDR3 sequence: CASRSAGTRFNEQYF. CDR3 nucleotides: TGTGCCAGCAGATCCGCCGGGACGCGATTTAACGAGCAGTACTTC.

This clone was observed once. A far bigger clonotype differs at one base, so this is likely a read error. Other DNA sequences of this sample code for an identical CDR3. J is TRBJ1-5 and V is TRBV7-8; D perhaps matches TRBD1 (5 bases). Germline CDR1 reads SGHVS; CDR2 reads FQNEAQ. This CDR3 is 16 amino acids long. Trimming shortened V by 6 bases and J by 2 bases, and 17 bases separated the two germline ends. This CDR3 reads CASRPLTAIGNQPQHF. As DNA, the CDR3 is TGTGCCAGCAGACCTCTGACAGCTATCGGCAATCAGCCCCAGCATTTT.

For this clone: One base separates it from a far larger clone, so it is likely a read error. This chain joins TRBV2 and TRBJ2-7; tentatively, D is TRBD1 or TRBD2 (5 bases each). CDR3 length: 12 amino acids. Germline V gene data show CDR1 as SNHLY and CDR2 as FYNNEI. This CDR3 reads CAGSRDPYEQYF. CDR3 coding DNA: TGTGCCGGCAGCAGGGACCCATACGAGCAGTACTTC.

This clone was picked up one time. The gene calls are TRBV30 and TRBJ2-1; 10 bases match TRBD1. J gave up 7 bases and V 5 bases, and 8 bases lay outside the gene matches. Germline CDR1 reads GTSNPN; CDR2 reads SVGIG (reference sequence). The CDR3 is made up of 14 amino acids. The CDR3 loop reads CAWSPGQGMNEQFF. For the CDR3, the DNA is TGTGCCTGGTCTCCGGGACAGGGGATGAATGAGCAGTTCTTC.

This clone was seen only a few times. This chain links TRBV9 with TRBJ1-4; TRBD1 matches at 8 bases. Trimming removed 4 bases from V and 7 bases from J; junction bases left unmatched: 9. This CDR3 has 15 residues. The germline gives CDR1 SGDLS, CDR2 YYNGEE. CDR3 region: CASSPGQGAGEKLFF. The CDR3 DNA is TGTGCCAGCAGCCCAGGTCAGGGGGCGGGTGAAAAACTGTTTTTT.

The CDR3 sequence: CASTTGTSTYEQYF. The CDR3 DNA follows: TGCGCCAGCACGACGGGGACGTCCACCTACGAGCAGTACTTC. This chain uses TRBV10-2 with TRBJ2-7, with D tentatively TRBD1 or TRBD2 (5 bases each). This CDR3 is 14 amino acids long. V was clipped by 7 bases and J by 2 bases, with 15 bases between them. Germline V gene data show CDR1 as WSHSY and CDR2 as SAAADI.

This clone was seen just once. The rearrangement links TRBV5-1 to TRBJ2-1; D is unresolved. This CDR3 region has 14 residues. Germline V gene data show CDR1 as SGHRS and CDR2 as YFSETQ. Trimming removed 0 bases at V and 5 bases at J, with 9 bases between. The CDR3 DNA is TGCGCCAGCAGCTTGGATGGCTTGAACAATGAGCAGTTCTTC. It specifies CASSLDGLNNEQFF. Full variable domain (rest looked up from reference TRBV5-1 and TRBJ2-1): KAGVTQTPRYLIKTRGQQVTLSCSPISGHRSVSWYQQTPGQGLQFLFEYFSETQRNKGNFPGRFSGRQFSNSRSEMNVSTLELGDSALYLCASSLDGLNNEQFFGPGTRLTVL.